The clone carrying this TCR beta chain was observed many times. It was genomic DNA that served as the template for profiling TCR beta VDJ and CDR3. TCRdb processed the reads anew with MiXCR; each CDR3 protein has one entry. The sample has fewer than 200,000 distinct CDR3 sequences, around 60% seen once; the top ten hold roughly 42%. The source of the sample is a study of CD8+CD57+ T cells in acquired aplastic anemia. Study as a whole: 3 to 3.5 ug was the average amount of DNA from sorted CD4+ and CD8+ cells. As sequenced from healthy donors, CD4+ cells averaged about 10.8 million reads.

Between the trimmed V and J ends, which lost 2 bases and 2 bases, there was a span of 9 bases. Germline assignment: CDR1 LNHNV and CDR2 YYDKDF (reference sequence). The CDR3 contains 14 residues. V is TRBV15 and J is TRBJ2-5; D gene unclear. The sample consisted of sorted CD4+, CD8+, or CD8+CD57+ T cells (not recorded which) from PBMCs. The TCR sequence derives from a human donor in good health. The CDR3 nucleotides read TGTGCCACCAGCAGATCCAGAGAACAAGAGACCCAGTACTTC. As protein: CATSRSREQETQYF.